Shown below are 17 T cell receptor beta chains from a single sample sequenced in a study of breast tumors, draining lymph nodes, adjacent tissues (dated by TCRdb to 2016 to 2018). The axillary draining lymph nodes of breast cancer patients were the source of the lymph node samples. Libraries were built with multiplex PCR. Data came from an Illumina HiSeq 2000. TCRdb took the public reads, trimmed them with fastp at Q25, ran MiXCR for clone calling and kept in-frame beta chains. Rows merge per CDR3 protein into single entries with the most common DNA and genes. Recorded for this sample are 200,000 to 250,000 distinct CDR3 sequences; around 34% of them occurred a single time. The ten largest clones add up to approximately 4% of the sample. The sequenced material came from axillary lymph node tissue. Receptor source: a female donor with breast cancer. Some clones in this sample may be carry-over from other donors' samples.

Many counts were recorded for this clonotype. The J gene is TRBJ2-2, the V gene TRBV7-2; D possibly matches TRBD1 or TRBD2 (5 bases each). Germline lookup yields CDR1 SGHTA and CDR2 FQGNSA. Trimming shortened V by 5 bases and J by 6 bases, and 10 bases separated the two germline ends. The CDR3 sequence is 13 residues long. DNA of the CDR3: TGTGCCAGCAGCGCCCTGGGGGCCGGGGAGCTGTTTTTT. This codes for CASSALGAGELFF. Based on the CDR3 plus reference TRBV7-2 and TRBJ2-2, the full variable domain is GAGVSQSPSNKVTEKGKDVELRCDPISGHTALYWYRQSLGQGLEFLIYFQGNSAPDKSGLPSDRFSAERTGGSVSTLTIQRTQQEDSAVYLCASSALGAGELFFGEGSRLTVL.

Concerning this clonotype itself: One junction end does not reproduce the germline sequence, and a read error may be involved. The V and J genes are TRBV2 and TRBJ1-5; 10 bases are a match to TRBD1. The germline V gene has CDR1 SNHLY and CDR2 FYNNEI. The CDR3 extends over 14 amino acids. CDR3 loop: CARDRGSSNQPQHF. CDR3 DNA: TGCGCGAGGGACAGGGGTAGTAGCAATCAGCCCCAGCATTTT.

This clonotype was seen repeatedly, ten times or more. The J gene is TRBJ2-7, the V gene TRBV18, with 10 bases identical to TRBD1. The CDR3 contains 16 residues. Unmatched junction bases numbered 8, after V lost 1 base and J lost 5 bases. The germline CDR1 and CDR2 sequences are KGHSH and LQKENI. The DNA for the CDR3 is TGTGCCAGCTCACCACGGGCAGACAGGGGGCTCAACGAGCAGTACTTC. Translating it yields CASSPRADRGLNEQYF.

Turning to this clonotype: A junction boundary mismatches the germline segment, possibly from a read error. CDR3 nucleotide sequence: TGTGCCAGCAGTTACGGGGATCTAGCGGGCACAGATGCGCAGTATTTT. It codes for CASSYGDLAGTDAQYF. V and J are TRBV6-2 or TRBV6-3 and TRBJ2-3; the match to TRBD2 covers 8 bases. Looked up from germline, CDR1 is MNHEY and CDR2 is SVGEGT. This CDR3 is built from 16 residues.

Many counts were recorded for this clonotype. The chain combines TRBV30 with TRBJ2-1; a possible D gene is TRBD1 (6 bases). V gave up 2 bases and J gave up 0 bases, with 11 bases separating them. Germline values: CDR1 GTSNPN, CDR2 SVGIG (reference sequence). This CDR3 has 15 amino acids. DNA for the CDR3: TGTGCCTGGAGTTTGGGACACGGCTCCTACAATGAGCAGTTCTTC. This translates into CAWSLGHGSYNEQFF.

The V call is TRBV1, the J call TRBJ2-5; the D segment call TRBD1 is taken from the table without a DNA check. TRBV1 is a listed pseudogene. This CDR3 is built from 11 residues. The CDR3 spells CSPVLRKTQYF. CDR3 sequence (DNA): TGTTCCCCTGTCCTAAGGAAGACCCAGTACTTC.

This clonotype was counted many times. V gene TRBV18 combines with J gene TRBJ2-7; 12 bases map to TRBD1. This CDR3 has 16 amino acids. Per germline, CDR1 KGHSH and CDR2 LQKENI. The V segment lost 2 bases and the J segment 2 bases; nucleotides outside the gene matches: 4. CDR3 nucleotides: TGTGCCAGCTCACCAGCTGGGACAGGGGGCGCCTACGAGCAGTACTTC. It yields the protein CASSPAGTGGAYEQYF.

The chain joins TRBV7-3 to TRBJ2-1; TRBD2 aligns across 11 bases. The ends lost 8 bases at V and 5 bases at J; junction bases unmatched: 5. CDR3 size: 14 residues. Per the germline V gene, CDR1 is SGHTA and CDR2 is FQGTGA. CDR3 amino acids: CASGIAGGNNEQFF. The CDR3 coding sequence is TGTGCCAGCGGAATAGCGGGGGGGAACAATGAGCAGTTCTTC.

As concerns this clonotype: A read error may explain this, as a much larger clone is one base away. The rearrangement joins TRBV7-3 to TRBJ2-5, with D tentatively TRBD2 (6 bases). The CDR3 loop spans 17 amino acids. Germline CDR1 SGHTA, CDR2 FQGTGA. V was clipped by 5 bases and J by 7 bases, with 26 bases between them. The CDR3 sequence is CASSHAGPIQHSGTQYF. The DNA of the CDR3 is TGTGCCAGCAGCCACGCGGGACCCATTCAACACTCGGGGACCCAGTACTTC. Supplemented by reference TRBV7-3 and TRBJ2-5, the full variable domain reads GAGVSQTPSNKVTEKGKYVELRCDPISGHTALYWYRQSLGQGPEFLIYFQGTGAADDSGLPNDRFFAVRPEGSVSTLKIQRTERGDSAVYLCASSHAGPIQHSGTQYFGPGTRLLVL.

This rearrangement joins TRBV5-1 to TRBJ2-7; 14 bases match TRBD2. This CDR3 is 17 amino acids long. Germline CDR1 SGHRS, CDR2 YFSETQ. Trimming removed 4 bases from V and 2 bases from J; junction bases left unmatched: 8. The CDR3 sequence is CASSLGTSGRSPYEQYF. The CDR3 nucleotides read TGCGCCAGCAGCCTCGGGACTAGCGGGAGATCCCCCTACGAGCAGTACTTC.

The chain employs TRBV5-4 and TRBJ2-2; no definite D call. Germline CDR1 and CDR2: SGHNT and YYREEE (reference sequence). The CDR3 has 13 amino acids. V lost 2 bases, J lost 11 bases, and 13 bases lay in between. Here the CDR3 DNA reads TGTGCCAGCAGCTTCGGCGTGAGTGGCGAGCTGTTTTTT. Its translation is CASSFGVSGELFF.

This clonotype came up many times. This sequence joins TRBV7-6 and TRBJ2-7; D remains ambiguous. The CDR3 is 13 amino acids. The V gene's germline CDR1 is SGHVS and CDR2 FNYEAQ. Trimming pared 5 bases from V and 0 bases from J, leaving 8 bases between. The CDR3: CASSKLVSYEQYF. CDR3 coding DNA: TGTGCCAGCAGCAAGCTAGTCTCCTACGAGCAGTACTTC.

DNA of the CDR3: TGTGCCAGCAGTTACAGGGGGATGGCGGAGACCCAGTACTTC. It codes for CASSYRGMAETQYF. V and J are TRBV6-6 and TRBJ2-5; a possible D gene is TRBD1 (6 bases). V was cut by 2 bases and J by 5 bases, with 12 bases left in between. CDR1 and CDR2 from the germline V gene are MNHNY and SVGAGI (reference sequence). This CDR3 contains 14 residues.

The CDR3 DNA follows: TGTGCCAGCAGCTTCAGAGACATCGCGAACACCGGGGAGCTGTTTTTT. Translation: CASSFRDIANTGELFF. The rearrangement uses TRBV5-6 and TRBJ2-2; D ambiguous. This CDR3 spans 16 amino acids. The germline V and J ends were trimmed by 2 bases and 0 bases, with 11 bases remaining between them. Germline V CDR1 and CDR2: SGHDT, YYEEEE.

For this clonotype: A much larger clonotype is one base distant, so this may be a read error. The V and J genes are TRBV20-1 and TRBJ2-7; 12 nucleotides match TRBD2. The CDR3 extends over 19 amino acids. V was clipped by 3 bases and J by 4 bases; unmatched bases: 19. The germline V gene encodes CDR1 DFQATT and CDR2 SNEGSKA (reference sequence). CDR3 in amino acids: CSASPRLTSGRRGVYEQYF. The DNA of the CDR3 is TGCAGTGCTAGCCCAAGGTTGACTAGCGGGAGACGGGGCGTATACGAGCAGTACTTC.

This clonotype has ten or more counts. The chain links TRBV20-1 to TRBJ1-2; D unresolved. This CDR3 is 10 amino acids long. Germline V CDR1 and CDR2: DFQATT, SNEGSKA (reference sequence). V was shortened by 7 bases and J by 8 bases, with 11 bases between the two germline ends. The CDR3 region has the DNA TGCAGTGTCCCAAGCTCGGGCTACACCTTC. Amino acid sequence: CSVPSSGYTF.

This clonotype was detected many times. The chain uses TRBV25-1 and TRBJ2-7; D gene ambiguous. This CDR3 spans 17 amino acids. The germline V gene encodes CDR1 MGHDK and CDR2 SYGVNS. V shed 2 bases and J shed 2 bases, with 19 bases lying between them. The CDR3 DNA sequence: TGTGCCAGCAGTGAACTAGAGACCTGGATGCAGACCTACGAGCAGTACTTC. Translated, it gives CASSELETWMQTYEQYF.